These T cell receptor beta chains were read from a single sample in a study of tumor and adjacent non-tumor tissue in lung cancer. In TCRdb, the multiplex PCR reads were re-called with MiXCR into one record per CDR3 protein. Seen here are tens of thousands of distinct CDR3 sequences, over 60% observed once, and the top ten hold almost 40%. The source material was distant non-tumor lung tissue. The receptor source for this set is a man in his 70s with non-small cell lung cancer. Each CDR3 is given with its conserved first and last residue. The D gene is left open where the match is weak. Clone size is shown for a subset of rows, as once, few, many or a class of expanded clone.

J gene | clone size | D gene | V gene | CDR3 DNA | CDR3 protein
TRBJ2-6 | once | - | TRBV12-3/TRBV12-4 | TGTGCCAGCAGTATACCCGGGGGCCCTGGGGCCAACGTCCTGACTTTC | CASSIPGGPGANVLTF
TRBJ1-5 | - | - | TRBV6-1 | TGTGCCAGCAGGGGTTATAACAATCAGCCCCAACATTTT | CASRGYNNQPQHF
TRBJ2-7 | - | - | TRBV7-6 | TGTGCCAGCAGCCCCGGGGGAGGCATCTACGAGCAGTACTTC | CASSPGGGIYEQYF
TRBJ2-5 | - | - | TRBV20-1 | TGCAGTGCTTTTACTAGTGGGGTGGGAGAGACCCAGTATTTC | CSAFTSGVGETQYF
TRBJ2-7 | many | - | TRBV6-5 | TGTGCCAGCAGTAGGACGGGAACCTACGAGCAGTACTTC | CASSRTGTYEQYF
TRBJ2-6 | - | TRBD1 | TRBV6-5 | TGTGCCAGCACTTCCGGGACAGGGGGCTCTGGGCCCAACGTACTGACTTTC | CASTSGTGGSGPNVLTF
TRBJ1-1 | many | - | TRBV30 | TGTGCCTGGAACCCAGGCTTGAACACTGAAGCTTTCTTT | CAWNPGLNTEAFF
TRBJ2-2 | - | - | TRBV10-3 | TGTGCCATCAGTGAGTCATCGGGGTCCGCTGGGGAGCTGTTGTTT | CAISESSGSAGELLF
TRBJ1-3 | - | TRBD1 | TRBV12-3/TRBV12-4 | TGTGCCAGCAGTCGTCCCGGGACAGGGATCGGCTCTGAAAACACTATACATTTT | CASSRPGTGIGSENTIHF
TRBJ1-2 | medium-sized | - | TRBV12-3/TRBV12-4 | TGTGCCAGCAGTTCAGACGAAGGCTACACCTTC | CASSSDEGYTF
TRBJ1-2 | many | - | TRBV6-5 | TGTGCCAGCAGTTACTTAATACAGGGTTATGGCTACACCTTC | CASSYLIQGYGYTF
TRBJ2-7 | - | TRBD1 | TRBV10-3 | TGTGCCATCAGTGGGGGGACAGGGAAGAACGAGCAGGATTTC | CAISGGTGKNEQDF
TRBJ2-1 | - | - | TRBV7-9 | TGTGCCAGCAGCTCAAGGACTGGGTACAATGAGCAGTTCTTC | CASSSRTGYNEQFF
TRBJ1-1 | many | - | TRBV6-2/TRBV6-3 | TGTGCCAGCATTACACAGGGCAGCACTGAAGCTTTCTTT | CASITQGSTEAFF
TRBJ2-3 | - | TRBD2 | TRBV4-2 | TGTGCCAGCAGCCAGGTTAGCGGGAGGGCCCAAGATACGCAATATTTT | CASSQVSGRAQDTQYF
TRBJ2-7 | - | - | TRBV6-1 | TGTGCCAGCAGTGATTACCCATCGGACAGTGAGCAATATTTC | CASSDYPSDSEQYF
TRBJ2-7 | few | TRBD2 | TRBV4-1 | TGCGCCAGCAGCAGGACACTAGCGGGAGAGGGGGACGAGCAGCATTTC | CASSRTLAGEGDEQHF
TRBJ1-2 | - | TRBD1 | TRBV12-3/TRBV12-4 | TGTGACAGCAGGCCGGGACAGGTGAACTATGACTACACCTTC | CDSRPGQVNYDYTF
TRBJ2-3 | - | - | TRBV29-1 | TGCAGAGTTGCTTGGACCACTCCGTATACGCAGTATTTT | CRVAWTTPYTQYF
TRBJ2-7 | - | - | TRBV29-1 | TGCAGCGCCGTGAGCTATGAGCAGTACTTC | CSAVSYEQYF
TRBJ1-1 | - | TRBD1 | TRBV6-2/TRBV6-3 | TGTGCCAGCAGAGGGGGCGGCAGTGAGGCTTTCTTT | CASRGGGSEAFF
TRBJ2-7 | many | TRBD1 | TRBV28 | TGTGCCAGCAGAAACCTACAGGGGCAAAGCTCCTACGAGCAGTACTTC | CASRNLQGQSSYEQYF
TRBJ1-1 | - | - | TRBV2 | TGTGCCAGCAGGGGCCGGGACACTGGGAGGAACACTGAAGCTTTCTTT | CASRGRDTGRNTEAFF
TRBJ1-6 | - | - | TRBV5-6 | TGTGCCAGCAACTTGGGCGTCAATTCACTCCTCCACTTT | CASNLGVNSLLHF
TRBJ1-2 | - | - | TRBV6-1 | TGTGCCAGAAGTTCCGGGTCAGGGGATGGCTACACCTTC | CARSSGSGDGYTF
TRBJ2-3 | - | - | TRBV7-9 | TGTGCCAGCAGCCCCCCCTATGATACGCAGTATTTT | CASSPPYDTQYF
TRBJ1-5 | many | - | TRBV6-2/TRBV6-3 | TGTGCCAGCAGGCGACAGGATCAGCCCCAGCATTTT | CASRRQDQPQHF
TRBJ1-1 | - | - | TRBV12-3/TRBV12-4 | TGTGCCAGCAGTCTCTCCGGGATGGTCACTGAAGCTTTCTTT | CASSLSGMVTEAFF
TRBJ1-3 | - | - | TRBV5-1 | TGCTCCTGCAGCTACCGGGACGGGGGAAACACCGTATATTTT | CSCSYRDGGNTVYF
TRBJ1-1 | - | - | TRBV11-2 | TGTGCCCGCAGATCCGCCAATTCAAGGAAAAATGCAGCTTTCTTT | CARRSANSRKNAAFF
TRBJ2-1 | once | TRBD2 | TRBV7-2 | TGTACCAGCAGCTTAGTAGCGGGAGCTCCGAGCTCCTACAATGAGCAGTTCTTC | CTSSLVAGAPSSYNEQFF
TRBJ1-5 | - | TRBD1 | TRBV10-2 | TGCGCCATCAGTTGGGACAGGGAGAACCAGCCCCAGCATTTT | CAISWDRENQPQHF
TRBJ2-1 | - | - | TRBV11-1 | TGTGCCAGCAGCTCGGGAATTGGCAGTGAGCAGTTCTTC | CASSSGIGSEQFF
TRBJ1-5 | - | - | TRBV4-1 | TGCGCCAGCAGCCAAGCGATCAATCAGTCCCAGGATTTT | CASSQAINQSQDF
TRBJ1-2 | - | - | TRBV20-1 | TGCATTGCTAGGCCCCGACAGGCTAACTATGGCTACACCTTC | CIARPRQANYGYTF
TRBJ1-1 | - | - | TRBV11-2 | TGTACCAGCAGCTTCGCCAATTCAACGAACGCTGAAGCTTTCTTT | CTSSFANSTNAEAFF
TRBJ2-7 | - | - | TRBV6-1 | TGTGCCAGCACGATGGCATCTGACAGCTACTACGAGCAGTATTTC | CASTMASDSYYEQYF
TRBJ2-2 | - | TRBD2 | TRBV6-5 | TGTGTCAGCAGCCTAGGGGGGGGACTAGCGGGGAACATCGGGGAGCTGTTTTTT | CVSSLGGGLAGNIGELFF
TRBJ2-1 | - | - | TRBV10-2 | TGCGCCAGCTACTCCACGGCTAGCGTGAGACATGCGCAGTTCTTC | CASYSTASVRHAQFF
TRBJ2-7 | - | TRBD1 | TRBV11-3 | TGTGCACGCAGCTTAGCGGGGACAGGGGGCTCTATGACCTACGAGCAGTACTTC | CARSLAGTGGSMTYEQYF
TRBJ2-2 | - | TRBD2 | TRBV5-4 | TGTGCCAGCATCTGGATGTCTAGCGGCGCTACCGAGGAGCTGTTTTTT | CASIWMSSGATEELFF
TRBJ2-2 | - | TRBD2 | TRBV29-1 | TGCAGTGCATTAGGGACTAACTTCACCGGGGAGCTGTTTTTT | CSALGTNFTGELFF
TRBJ2-5 | - | TRBD2 | TRBV2 | TGTGCCAGCATTATGACACCGGGACTAGATAAAGAGACCCAGTACTTC | CASIMTPGLDKETQYF
TRBJ2-1 | - | TRBD2 | TRBV10-3 | TGTGGCATCAGGGTGACTAGCGTGGGGTCCACCTACAATGAGCAATTCTTC | CGIRVTSVGSTYNEQFF
TRBJ1-5 | - | - | TRBV6-1 | TGTGCTAGCAGTAATAAGTTTCCGGGACGGGGAAGTAGCAATCAGCCCCAGCATTTT | CASSNKFPGRGSSNQPQHF
TRBJ1-6 | - | - | TRBV7-9 | TGTACCAGCAGCCCGACTTCACCAAACTCCTATAATTCACCCCCCCACTTT | CTSSPTSPNSYNSPPHF
TRBJ2-1 | - | - | TRBV6-1 | TGTGCCAATAGCAGAACGGGGGTTATAGAGCAGTTCTTC | CANSRTGVIEQFF